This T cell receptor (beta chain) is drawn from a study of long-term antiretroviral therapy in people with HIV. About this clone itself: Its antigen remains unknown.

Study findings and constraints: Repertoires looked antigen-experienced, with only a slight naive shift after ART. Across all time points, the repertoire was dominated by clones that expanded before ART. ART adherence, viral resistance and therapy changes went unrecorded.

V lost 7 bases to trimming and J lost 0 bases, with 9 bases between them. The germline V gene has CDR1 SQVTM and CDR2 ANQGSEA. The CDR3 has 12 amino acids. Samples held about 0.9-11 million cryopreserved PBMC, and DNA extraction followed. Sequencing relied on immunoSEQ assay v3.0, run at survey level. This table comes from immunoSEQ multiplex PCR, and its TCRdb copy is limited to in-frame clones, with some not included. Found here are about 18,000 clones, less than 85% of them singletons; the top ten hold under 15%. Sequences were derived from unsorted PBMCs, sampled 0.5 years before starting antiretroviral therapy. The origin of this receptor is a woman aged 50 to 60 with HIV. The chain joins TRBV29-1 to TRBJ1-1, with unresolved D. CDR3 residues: CSAHRLNTEAFF. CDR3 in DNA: TGCAGCGCCCACCGGTTGAACACTGAAGCTTTCTTT.